This entry concerns a single T cell receptor (beta chain). Its matching antigen is unknown. Germline V gives CDR1 SEHNR, CDR2 FQNEAQ (reference sequence). This CDR3 has 16 amino acids. V was pared by 3 bases and J by 7 bases, with 10 bases of the junction left unmatched. The second PCR ran roughly 7 to 12 cycles with a sample-barcoded 5' primer and J-beta primers. TCRdb fed the 5' RACE reads into MiXCR, producing one record per CDR3 protein. The sample records 800,000 to 950,000 distinct CDR3 sequences, 25% to 35% being singletons. These data belong to a study of blood T cells in healthy people across ages. Whole-study findings and limits: Unsorted PBMCs ruled out conclusive naive versus antigen-experienced comparison.

The sample was also reused in another study, on T cells of mothers and their children. This second study notes: Added by the second PCR's M1S primer were sample barcodes and 2-4 random nucleotides.

Sequenced sample: blood. The TCR sequence derives from a woman aged 40-49 years in good health. The gene calls are TRBV7-9 and TRBJ2-1; 9 bases are a match to TRBD1. The DNA for the CDR3 is TGTGCCAGCAGCTTTGGGGGACGGGACAGGGCAAATGAGCAGTTCTTC. Encoded protein: CASSFGGRDRANEQFF.